Sequencing of this TCR beta chain was carried out in a study of cytomegalovirus exposure and HLA in healthy donors. With V trimmed by 4 bases and J by 8 bases, 9 bases remained unmatched. The CDR3 contains 15 residues. CDR1 SGHDT and CDR2 YYEEEE come from the germline V gene. On this clone itself: The antigen is not known.

The PCR made use of 60 Vbeta and 13 Jbeta primers. Only in-frame clones appear in the TCRdb table, and some are missing; sequencing was by immunoSEQ multiplex PCR. The table has 95,000 to 150,000 clones, 80% seen once; the top ten hold 7.5% to 9%. General study results and limits: Some V segments, including TRBV6-2 and TRBV6-3, were excluded as indistinguishable. When a later analysis was performed, an Asian-associated ancestry cluster reportedly had fewer N-insertions than the approximately 700-donor mean.

The material sequenced was PBMCs. This clonotype was obtained from a female donor in good health and CMV-seropositive. The gene calls are TRBV5-6 and TRBJ2-1; 10 bases fit TRBD2. The CDR3 reads CASSLSGGAGDEQFF. The CDR3 bases are TGTGCCAGCAGCCTGAGCGGGGGGGCCGGGGATGAGCAGTTCTTC.